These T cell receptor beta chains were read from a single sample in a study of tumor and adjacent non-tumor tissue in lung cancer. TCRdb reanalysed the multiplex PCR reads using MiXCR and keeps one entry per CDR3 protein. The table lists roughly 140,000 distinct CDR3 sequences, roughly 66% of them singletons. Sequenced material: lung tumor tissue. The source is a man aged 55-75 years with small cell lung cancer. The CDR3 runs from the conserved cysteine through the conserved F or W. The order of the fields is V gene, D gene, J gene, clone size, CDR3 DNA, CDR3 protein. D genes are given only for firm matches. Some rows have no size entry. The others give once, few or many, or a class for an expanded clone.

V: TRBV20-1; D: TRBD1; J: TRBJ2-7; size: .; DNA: TGCAGTGCTAGCCGGGACAGAAGATACGAGCAGTACTTC; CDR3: CSASRDRRYEQYF
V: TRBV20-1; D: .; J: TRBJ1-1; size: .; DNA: TGCAGTGCTAGAAAAGGGGGATGGAACACTGAAACTTTCTTT; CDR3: CSARKGGWNTETFF
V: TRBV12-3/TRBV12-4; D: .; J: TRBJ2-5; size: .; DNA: .; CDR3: CVSSWGSGSFGETQNF
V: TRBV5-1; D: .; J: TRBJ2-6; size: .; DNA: TGTGCCAGCAGGACTACGCTCGGGGCCAACGTCCTGGCTTTC; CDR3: CASRTTLGANVLAF
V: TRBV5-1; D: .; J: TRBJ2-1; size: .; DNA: TGCACCAGCAGCCGACTCGAGCGAAACAATGAGCAGTTCTTC; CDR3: CTSSRLERNNEQFF
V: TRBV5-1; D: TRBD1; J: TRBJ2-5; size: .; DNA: TGCGCCAGCAGCGCCGTACAGGGGGCAGAGACCCAGTACTTC; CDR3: CASSAVQGAETQYF
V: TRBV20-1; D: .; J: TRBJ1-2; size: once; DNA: TGCAGTGCAGGCGGAGGGGGGAACTATGTCTACACCTTC; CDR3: CSAGGGGNYVYTF
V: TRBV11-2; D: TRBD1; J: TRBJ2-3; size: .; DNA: TGTGACAGCAGCCCCAGTGGGACAGGGTTTTCAGATACGCAGTATTTT; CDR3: CDSSPSGTGFSDTQYF
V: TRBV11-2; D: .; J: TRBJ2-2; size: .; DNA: TGTGCCAGCAGCTTAGGGGTGGCCGGGGAGCCGTTCTTT; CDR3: CASSLGVAGEPFF
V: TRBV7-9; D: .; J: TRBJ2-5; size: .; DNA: TGTGCCAGCAGGTGGGGCAGGGCCGAGACCCAGTACTTC; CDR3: CASRWGRAETQYF
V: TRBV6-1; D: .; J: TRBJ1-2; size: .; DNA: TGTGTCAGCACCCTTGACGGAAACTATGGCTACACCTTC; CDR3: CVSTLDGNYGYTF
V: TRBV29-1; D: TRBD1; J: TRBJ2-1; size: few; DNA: TGCAGCGTTCGAAGCCCTGACAGGGAACAATACAATGAGCAGTTCTTC; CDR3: CSVRSPDREQYNEQFF
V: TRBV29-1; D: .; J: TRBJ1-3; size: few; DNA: TGCAGCGTTGGAGAGAGCTCTGGAAACACCATATATTTT; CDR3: CSVGESSGNTIYF
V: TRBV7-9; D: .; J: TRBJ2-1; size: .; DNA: TGTACCAGCAGCTTACAAGCTGGAGTTCATGAGCAGTTCTTC; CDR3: CTSSLQAGVHEQFF
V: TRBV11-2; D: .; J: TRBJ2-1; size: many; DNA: TGTGCCAGCAGCTTAGAAGCCGGGTTCAACAATGAGCAGTTCTTC; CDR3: CASSLEAGFNNEQFF
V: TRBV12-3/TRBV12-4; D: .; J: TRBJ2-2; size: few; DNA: TGTGCCAGCAGTTTCTCGGGCGGGACGAACACCGGGGAGCTGTTTTTT; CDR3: CASSFSGGTNTGELFF
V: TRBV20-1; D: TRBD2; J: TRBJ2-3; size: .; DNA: TGCAGTGCTATTTCCGGGACTAGCGGGCATGATACGCAGTATTTT; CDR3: CSAISGTSGHDTQYF
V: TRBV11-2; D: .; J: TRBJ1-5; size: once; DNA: TGTGCCAGAAGCACACTTGAAGGTCTTGGCAATCAGCCCCAGCATTTT; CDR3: CARSTLEGLGNQPQHF
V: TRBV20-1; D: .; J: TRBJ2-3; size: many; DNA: TGCAGTGCTAGAAACGGAGAAGGCACAGATACGCAGTATTTT; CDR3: CSARNGEGTDTQYF
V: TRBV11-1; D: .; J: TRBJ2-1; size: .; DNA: TGTGCCAGCAGCACCCGACAGCGAGGCAGCAATGAGCAGTTCTTC; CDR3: CASSTRQRGSNEQFF
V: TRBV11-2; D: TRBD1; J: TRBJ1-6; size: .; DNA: TGTGCCGGCGGCGACGACAGGGGTCTGGCCCTCCACTTT; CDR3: CAGGDDRGLALHF
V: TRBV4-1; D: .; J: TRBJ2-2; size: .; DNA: TGCGCCAGCAGCAAAGTTCCCCCCCCGCAGCCCCACTCGAAGACCGGGGAGCTGTTTTTT; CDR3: CASSKVPPPQPHSKTGELFF
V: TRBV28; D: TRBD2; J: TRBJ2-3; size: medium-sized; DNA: TGTGCCAGTAGGGTGGGAGCGGGAGGGCCGAGTACGCAGTATTTT; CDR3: CASRVGAGGPSTQYF
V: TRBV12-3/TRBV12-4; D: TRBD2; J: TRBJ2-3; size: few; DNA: TGTGCCAGCAGTCTTGGACTAGCGGGAAGGACAGATACGCAGTATTTT; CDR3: CASSLGLAGRTDTQYF
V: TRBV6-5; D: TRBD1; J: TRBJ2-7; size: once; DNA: TGTGCCACCTTCACCGGGACAGTGGCCTACGAGCACTACTTC; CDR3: CATFTGTVAYEHYF
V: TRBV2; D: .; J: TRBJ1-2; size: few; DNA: TGTGCCAGTAGTGGGGACGAAGATGGCTACACCTTT; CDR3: CASSGDEDGYTF
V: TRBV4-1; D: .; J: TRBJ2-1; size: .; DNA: TGCGCCAACAGCCAAGATAGTTTCTACAATGAGCAGTTCTTC; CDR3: CANSQDSFYNEQFF
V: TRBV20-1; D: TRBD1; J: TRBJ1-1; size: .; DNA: TGCAGTGCGCAAGCCTACAGACAGGGGAGCACCGAAGCTTTCTTT; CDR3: CSAQAYRQGSTEAFF
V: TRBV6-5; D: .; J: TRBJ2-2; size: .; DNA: TGTGCCAGGAGTTACGAGCCCAGGTCGGGAGGGGAGCTGTTTTTT; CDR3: CARSYEPRSGGELFF
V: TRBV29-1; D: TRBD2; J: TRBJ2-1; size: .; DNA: TGCAGCGTCGAGGGGACTAGCGGGGGTTACGATGATCAGTTCTTC; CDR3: CSVEGTSGGYDDQFF
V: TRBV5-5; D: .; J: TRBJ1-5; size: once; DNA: TGTGCCAGCAGCACAGGGTGGAATCAGCCCCAGCATTTT; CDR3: CASSTGWNQPQHF
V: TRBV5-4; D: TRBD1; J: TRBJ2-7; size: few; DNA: TGTGCCAGCAGCGATAGGACAGGGGGGAACGAGCAGTACTTC; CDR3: CASSDRTGGNEQYF
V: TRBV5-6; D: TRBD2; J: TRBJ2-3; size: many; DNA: TGTGCCAGCAGCTTACGACTAGCGGGAGAAGGAGATACGCAGTATTTT; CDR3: CASSLRLAGEGDTQYF
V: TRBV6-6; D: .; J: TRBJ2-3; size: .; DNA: TGTGCCAGCAGTTTCTCGGCGGATACGCAGTATTTT; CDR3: CASSFSADTQYF
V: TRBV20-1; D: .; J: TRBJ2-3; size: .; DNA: TGCAGTGCTAGTAAATTGAGCGCGACTACAGATACGCAGTATTTT; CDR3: CSASKLSATTDTQYF
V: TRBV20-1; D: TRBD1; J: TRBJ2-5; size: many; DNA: TGCAGTGTTCAAGGGGACAGCCTAATCGAGACCCAGTACTTC; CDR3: CSVQGDSLIETQYF
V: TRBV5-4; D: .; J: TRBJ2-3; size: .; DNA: TGTGCCAGCAGCTTGGGGGGGACTCGGTTACAGGGTTTT; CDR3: CASSLGGTRLQGF
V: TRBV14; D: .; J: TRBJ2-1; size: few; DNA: TGTGCCAGCAGCCAAATAGGCGGAAGCTCCTACAATGAGCAGTTCTTC; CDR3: CASSQIGGSSYNEQFF
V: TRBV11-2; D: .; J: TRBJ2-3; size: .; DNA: TGTGCCAGCGACTGGGGGGGGGGCCCAGATACGCAGTATTTT; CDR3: CASDWGGGPDTQYF
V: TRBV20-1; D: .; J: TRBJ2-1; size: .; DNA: TGCAGTGCTAGTGCCCCTCATTTAATCCACAATAAGCAGTTCTTC; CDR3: CSASAPHLIHNKQFF
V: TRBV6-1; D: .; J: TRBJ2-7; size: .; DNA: TGTGCCAGCAGGCACGGAGCCTGGGAGCAGTACTTC; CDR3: CASRHGAWEQYF
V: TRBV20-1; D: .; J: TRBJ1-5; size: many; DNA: TGCAGTGCTAGACATAGCAATCAGCCCCAGCATTTT; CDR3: CSARHSNQPQHF
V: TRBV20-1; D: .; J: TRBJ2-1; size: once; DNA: TGCAGCGCTAGAGACCGTAAGCAGACTGAGCAGTTCTTC; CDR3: CSARDRKQTEQFF
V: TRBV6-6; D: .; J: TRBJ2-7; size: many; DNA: TGTGCCAGCAGCTGGGGCGGGATAGAGTCCTACGAGCAGTACTTC; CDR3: CASSWGGIESYEQYF
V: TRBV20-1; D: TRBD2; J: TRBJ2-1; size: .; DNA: TGCAGTACTCCCCCTATAGCGGGAGGCTCCTACAATGAGCAGTTCTTC; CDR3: CSTPPIAGGSYNEQFF
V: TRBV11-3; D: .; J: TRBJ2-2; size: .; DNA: TGTGCCAGCAGCCCCAGATCCCAGAACACTGGGGGGCTGTTTTTT; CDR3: CASSPRSQNTGGLFF
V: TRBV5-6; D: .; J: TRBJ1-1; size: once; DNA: TGTGCAAGCAGCAGTTTCGACGGGAGGGGCACTGAAGCTATCTTT; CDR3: CASSSFDGRGTEAIF
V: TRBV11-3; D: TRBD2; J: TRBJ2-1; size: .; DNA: TGTGCCAGCACCACGGGACTAGCCGCCATCAATGAGCAGTTCTTC; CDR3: CASTTGLAAINEQFF
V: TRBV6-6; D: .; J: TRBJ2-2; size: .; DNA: TGTGTCAGCACCTTGCGGGCCACCGGGGAGCTGTTTTTT; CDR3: CVSTLRATGELFF
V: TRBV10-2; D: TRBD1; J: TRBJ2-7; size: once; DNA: TGTGCAAGCAATGACAGGGGGGGAAGCAAGTACGAGCAGTACTTC; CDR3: CASNDRGGSKYEQYF
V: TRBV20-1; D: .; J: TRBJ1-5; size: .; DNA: TGCAGTGCAATGTGGACGTCGAGCAATCAGCCCCGGCATTTT; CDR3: CSAMWTSSNQPRHF
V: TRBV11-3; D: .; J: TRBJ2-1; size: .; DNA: TGTGCCAGCAGCTCCCCAAAACACGGAGGTAGCTCCTACAATGAGCAGTTCTTC; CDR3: CASSSPKHGGSSYNEQFF
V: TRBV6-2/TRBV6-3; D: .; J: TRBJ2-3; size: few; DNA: TGTGCCAGCAGTTACGTTGCGAAGGATACGCAGTATTTT; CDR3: CASSYVAKDTQYF
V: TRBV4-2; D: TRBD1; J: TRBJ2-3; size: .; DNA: TGTACCAACAGCACGACAGGGCTTTTCACAGATACGCAGTATTTT; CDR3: CTNSTTGLFTDTQYF